This passage covers 10 T cell receptor beta chains from one sample sequenced in a study of blood T cell repertoires in COVID-19. TCRdb keeps only in-frame clones here, not all; method: immunoSEQ multiplex PCR. The profile shows about 41,000 clones, 88% of them singletons. The sequencing sample was made of peripheral blood. The receptors come from a human donor in a cohort sampled during active COVID-19.

The chain is built from TRBV3-1 (or the pseudogene TRBV3-2) and TRBJ2-3, with 9 bases matching TRBD2. J was trimmed by 8 bases and V by 8 bases; bases with no gene match: 8. This CDR3 is 13 amino acids long. From germline, CDR1 is LGHDT and CDR2 YNNKEL (reference sequence). This CDR3 reads CASGSPAGGTQYF. In DNA form, the CDR3 reads TGTGCCAGCGGTTCTCCAGCGGGAGGTACGCAGTATTTT.

The rearrangement uses TRBV10-3 and TRBJ1-4, with D perhaps matching TRBD1 (5 bases). This CDR3 is built from 13 residues. The germline V gene has CDR1 ENHRY and CDR2 SYGVKD. V was cut by 9 bases and J by 5 bases, with 13 bases left in between. The CDR3 DNA sequence: TGTGCCATGCGGAGGGACGGAAATGAAAAACTGTTTTTT. Amino acid sequence: CAMRRDGNEKLFF.

V is TRBV2 and J is TRBJ1-1; D gene uncertain. V gave up 3 bases and J gave up 0 bases, with 8 bases separating them. The CDR3 contains 14 residues. Germline V gene sequence: CDR1 SNHLY, CDR2 FYNNEI. The CDR3 reads CASSDTRMNTEAFF. The CDR3 DNA is TGTGCCAGCAGTGATACACGCATGAACACTGAAGCTTTCTTT.

The gene calls are TRBV19 and TRBJ2-2; 12 bases are shared with TRBD2. The V gene's germline CDR1 is LNHDA and CDR2 SQIVND (reference sequence). The V segment lost 6 bases and the J segment 7 bases; nucleotides outside the gene matches: 9. The CDR3 is made up of 16 amino acids. CDR3 protein: CASSPTLAGGIGELFF. The CDR3 nucleotides read TGTGCCAGTAGCCCTACCCTAGCGGGGGGGATCGGGGAGCTGTTTTTT.

The CDR3 DNA follows: TGTGCCAGCAGCCAAGAGATTAGCGGGCTATCTAGCACAGATACGCAGTATTTT. Amino acids: CASSQEISGLSSTDTQYF. V gene TRBV7-8 combines with J gene TRBJ2-3; 7 nucleotides line up with TRBD2. J was trimmed by 0 bases and V by 5 bases; bases with no gene match: 14. Per germline, CDR1 SGHVS and CDR2 FQNEAQ. This CDR3 is built from 18 residues.

The chain combines TRBV6-5 with TRBJ1-1; TRBD1 might be the D (5 bases). CDR3 length: 15 residues. Germline CDR1 reads MNHEY; CDR2 reads SVGAGI. V was shortened by 6 bases and J by 0 bases, with 14 bases between the two germline ends. CDR3 nucleotides: TGTGCCAGCAGCTACAGACAGCTGATGAACACTGAAGCTTTCTTT. Amino acids: CASSYRQLMNTEAFF.

The genes are TRBV5-1 and TRBJ2-7, with D unclear. Looked up from germline, CDR1 is SGHRS and CDR2 is YFSETQ. The CDR3 totals 11 residues. The V and J ends lost 5 bases and 4 bases respectively, with 7 bases between them. The CDR3 loop is CASRDTYEQYF. CDR3 DNA sequence: TGCGCCAGCAGAGACACATACGAGCAGTACTTC.

This clone was observed a single time. The chain has TRBV7-9 and TRBJ1-2; 7 bases match TRBD1. V dropped 3 bases and J dropped 4; count of bases not matched to a gene: 8. The CDR3 loop spans 15 amino acids. CDR1 and CDR2 from the germline V gene are SEHNR and FQNEAQ (reference sequence). The CDR3 DNA reads as TGTGCCAGCAGCTTTGCCCGGGACAGTACCTATGGCTACACCTTC. Its protein product is CASSFARDSTYGYTF.

This clone was seen only a few times. This CDR3 is CASSSTGRSYEQYF. The DNA for the CDR3 is TGCGCCAGCAGCTCGACAGGGCGCTCCTACGAGCAGTACTTC. The gene calls are TRBV5-1 and TRBJ2-7; 7 bases fit TRBD1. The V and J ends lost 3 bases and 0 bases, in that order; junction bases with no gene match: 3. CDR1 and CDR2 from the germline V gene are SGHRS and YFSETQ. The CDR3 loop spans 14 amino acids.

The chain is built from TRBV4-2 and TRBJ2-1, with a possible D match to TRBD1 (5 bases). V lost 4 bases, J lost 4 bases, and 17 bases lay in between. Germline-derived CDR1 and CDR2 are LGHNA and YNFKEQ. CDR3 length: 16 amino acids. CDR3 bases: TGTGCCAGCAGCCGAGGTAATCAGGGAACATACAATGAGCAGTTCTTC. It translates to CASSRGNQGTYNEQFF.